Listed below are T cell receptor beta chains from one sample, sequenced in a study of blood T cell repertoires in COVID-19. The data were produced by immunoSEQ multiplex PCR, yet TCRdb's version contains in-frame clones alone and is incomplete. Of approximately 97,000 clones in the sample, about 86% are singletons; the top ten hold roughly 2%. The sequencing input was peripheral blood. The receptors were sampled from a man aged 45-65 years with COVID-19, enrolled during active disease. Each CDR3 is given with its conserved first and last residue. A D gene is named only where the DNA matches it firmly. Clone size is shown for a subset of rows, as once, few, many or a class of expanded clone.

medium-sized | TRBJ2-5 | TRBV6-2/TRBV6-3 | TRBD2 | CASSDFSGGAWETQYF | TGTGCCAGCAGTGACTTTAGCGGGGGGGCCTGGGAGACCCAGTACTTC
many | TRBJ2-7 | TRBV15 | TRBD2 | CATSTSDYEQYF | TGTGCCACCTCGACTAGCGACTACGAGCAGTACTTC
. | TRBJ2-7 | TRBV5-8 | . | CASTTREPTYEQYF | TGTGCCAGCACAACAAGGGAGCCAACCTACGAGCAGTACTTC
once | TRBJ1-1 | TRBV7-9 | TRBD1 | CASSLASGGTEAFF | TGTGCCAGCAGCTTAGCATCAGGGGGGACTGAAGCTTTCTTT
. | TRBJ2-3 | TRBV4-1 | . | CASSQGGLADTQYF | TGCGCCAGCAGCCAAGGTGGACTGGCGGATACGCAGTATTTT
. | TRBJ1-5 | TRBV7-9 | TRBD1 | CASSWGTGKDQPQHF | TGTGCCAGCAGCTGGGGGACAGGGAAAGATCAGCCCCAGCATTTT
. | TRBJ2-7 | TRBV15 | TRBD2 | CATSRDRTSGGSSEQYF | TGTGCCACCAGCAGAGATAGGACTAGCGGGGGGTCGAGCGAGCAGTACTTC
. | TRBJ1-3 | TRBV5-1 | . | CASSQNTGSGNTIYF | TGCGCCAGCAGCCAAAACACAGGGAGTGGAAACACCATATATTTT
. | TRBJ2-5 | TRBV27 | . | CASSFRASQETQYF | TGTGCCAGCAGTTTCAGGGCATCCCAAGAGACCCAGTACTTC
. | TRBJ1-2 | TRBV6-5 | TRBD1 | CASSPLTGTFWGYTF | TGTGCCAGCAGTCCGTTGACAGGGACGTTTTGGGGCTACACCTTC
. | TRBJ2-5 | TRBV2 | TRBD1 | CASSRPGQLETQYF | TGTGCCAGCAGTCGCCCGGGACAGCTGGAGACCCAGTACTTC
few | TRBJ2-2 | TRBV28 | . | CASRSGVTGELFF | TGTGCCAGTAGATCGGGGGTCACCGGGGAGCTGTTTTTT
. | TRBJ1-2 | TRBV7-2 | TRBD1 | CASSPSGPGGYGYTF | TGTGCCAGCAGCCCGTCCGGGCCAGGGGGATATGGCTACACCTTC
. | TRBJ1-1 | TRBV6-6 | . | CASSYSGGLPEAFF | TGTGCCAGCAGTTACTCGGGAGGGCTGCCTGAAGCTTTCTTT
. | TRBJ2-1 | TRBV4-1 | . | CASSQDPPGAYEQFF | TGCGCCAGCAGCCAAGATCCCCCAGGTGCCTATGAGCAGTTCTTC
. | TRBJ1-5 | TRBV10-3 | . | CAISEGGSNQPQHF | TGTGCCATCAGCGAAGGGGGAAGCAATCAGCCCCAGCATTTT
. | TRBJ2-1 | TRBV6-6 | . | CATRHSGNYNEQFF | TGTGCCACCAGGCATTCGGGGAACTACAATGAGCAGTTCTTC
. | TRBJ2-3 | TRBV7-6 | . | CASSSGGAVTDTQYF | TGTGCCAGCAGCTCCGGGGGAGCGGTAACAGATACGCAGTATTTT
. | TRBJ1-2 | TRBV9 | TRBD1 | CASSPRTGTSGYTF | TGTGCCAGCAGCCCAAGGACAGGCACTAGTGGCTACACCTTC
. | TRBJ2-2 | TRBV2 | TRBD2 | CASSTTPGGAGGELFF | TGTGCCAGCAGTACGACCCCCGGGGGGGCGGGCGGGGAGCTGTTTTTT
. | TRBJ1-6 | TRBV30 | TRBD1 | CARTGNGNSPLHF | TGTGCTCGGACAGGGAATGGTAATTCACCCCTCCACTTT
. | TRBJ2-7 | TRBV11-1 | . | CASSLRFTYEQYF | TGTGCCAGCAGCCTCAGGTTTACCTACGAGCAGTACTTC